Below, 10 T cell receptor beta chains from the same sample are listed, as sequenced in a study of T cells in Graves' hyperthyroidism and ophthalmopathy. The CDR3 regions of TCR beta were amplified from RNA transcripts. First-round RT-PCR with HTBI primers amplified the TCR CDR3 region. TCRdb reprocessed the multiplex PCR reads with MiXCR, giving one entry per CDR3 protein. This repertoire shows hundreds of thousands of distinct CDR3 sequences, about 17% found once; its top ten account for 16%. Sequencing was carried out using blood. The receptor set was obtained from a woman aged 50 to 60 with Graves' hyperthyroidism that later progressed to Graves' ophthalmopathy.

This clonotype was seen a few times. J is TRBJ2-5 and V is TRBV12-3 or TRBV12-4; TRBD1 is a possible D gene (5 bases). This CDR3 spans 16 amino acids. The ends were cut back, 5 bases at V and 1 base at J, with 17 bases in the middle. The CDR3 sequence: CASSRTLTVSQETQYF. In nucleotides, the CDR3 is TGTGCCAGCAGTCGAACTTTGACAGTCTCCCAAGAGACCCAGTACTTC.

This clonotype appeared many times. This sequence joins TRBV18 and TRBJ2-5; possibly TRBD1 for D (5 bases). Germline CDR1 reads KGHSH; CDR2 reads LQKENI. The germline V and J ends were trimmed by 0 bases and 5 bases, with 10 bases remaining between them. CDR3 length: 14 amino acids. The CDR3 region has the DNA TGTGCCAGCTCACCACCATTGACAGAGGAGACCCAGTACTTC. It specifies CASSPPLTEETQYF.

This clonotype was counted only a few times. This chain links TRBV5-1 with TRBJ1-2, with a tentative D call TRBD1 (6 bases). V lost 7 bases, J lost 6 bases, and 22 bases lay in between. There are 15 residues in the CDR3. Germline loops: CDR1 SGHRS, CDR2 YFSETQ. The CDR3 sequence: CASGGTGSGYNGYTF. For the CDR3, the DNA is TGCGCCAGCGGAGGAACAGGGTCGGGGTACAATGGCTACACCTTC.

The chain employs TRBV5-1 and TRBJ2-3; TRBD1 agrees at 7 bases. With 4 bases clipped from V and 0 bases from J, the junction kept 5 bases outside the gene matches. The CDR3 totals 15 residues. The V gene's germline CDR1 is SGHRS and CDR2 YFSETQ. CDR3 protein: CASSQQGSSTDTQYF. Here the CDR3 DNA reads TGCGCCAGCAGCCAACAGGGGTCTAGCACAGATACGCAGTATTTT.

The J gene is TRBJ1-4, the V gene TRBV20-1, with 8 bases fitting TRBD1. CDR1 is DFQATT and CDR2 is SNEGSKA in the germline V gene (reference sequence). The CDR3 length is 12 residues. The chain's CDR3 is CGGGQVNEKLFF. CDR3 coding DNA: TGCGGAGGGGGACAGGTGAATGAAAAACTGTTTTTT.

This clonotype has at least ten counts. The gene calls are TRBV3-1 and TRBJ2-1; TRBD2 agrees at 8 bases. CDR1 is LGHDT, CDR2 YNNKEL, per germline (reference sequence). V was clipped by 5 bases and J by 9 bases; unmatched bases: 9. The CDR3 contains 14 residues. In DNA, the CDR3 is TGTGCCAGCAGCTCGGGACTAGTTATCAGTGAGCAGTTCTTC. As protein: CASSSGLVISEQFF.

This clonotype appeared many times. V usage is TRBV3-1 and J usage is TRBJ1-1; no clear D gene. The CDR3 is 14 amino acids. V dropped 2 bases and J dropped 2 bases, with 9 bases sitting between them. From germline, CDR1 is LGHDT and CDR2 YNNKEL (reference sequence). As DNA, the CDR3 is TGTGCCAGCAGCCAAATCGACCGAAACACTGAAGCTTTCTTT. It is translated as CASSQIDRNTEAFF.

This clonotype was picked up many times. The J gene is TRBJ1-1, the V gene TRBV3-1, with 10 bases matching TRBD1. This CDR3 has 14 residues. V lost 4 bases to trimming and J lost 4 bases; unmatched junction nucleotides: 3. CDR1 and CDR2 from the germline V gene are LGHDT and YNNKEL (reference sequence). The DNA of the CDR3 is TGTGCCAGCAGCCCCGGGACAGGGGCCACTGAAGCTTTCTTT. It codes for CASSPGTGATEAFF.

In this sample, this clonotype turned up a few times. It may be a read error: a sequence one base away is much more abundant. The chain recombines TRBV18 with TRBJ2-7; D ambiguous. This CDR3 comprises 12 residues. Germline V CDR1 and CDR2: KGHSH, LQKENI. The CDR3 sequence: CVSSPMGGEQYF. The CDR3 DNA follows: TGTGTCAGCTCACCGATGGGTGGCGAGCAGTACTTC.

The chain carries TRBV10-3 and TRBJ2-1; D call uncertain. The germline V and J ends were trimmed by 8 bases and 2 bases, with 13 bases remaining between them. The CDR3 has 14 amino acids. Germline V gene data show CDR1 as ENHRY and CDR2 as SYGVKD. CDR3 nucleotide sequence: TGTGCCATCGCCCGAGGTCAGGCCTACAATGAGCAGTTCTTC. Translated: CAIARGQAYNEQFF.